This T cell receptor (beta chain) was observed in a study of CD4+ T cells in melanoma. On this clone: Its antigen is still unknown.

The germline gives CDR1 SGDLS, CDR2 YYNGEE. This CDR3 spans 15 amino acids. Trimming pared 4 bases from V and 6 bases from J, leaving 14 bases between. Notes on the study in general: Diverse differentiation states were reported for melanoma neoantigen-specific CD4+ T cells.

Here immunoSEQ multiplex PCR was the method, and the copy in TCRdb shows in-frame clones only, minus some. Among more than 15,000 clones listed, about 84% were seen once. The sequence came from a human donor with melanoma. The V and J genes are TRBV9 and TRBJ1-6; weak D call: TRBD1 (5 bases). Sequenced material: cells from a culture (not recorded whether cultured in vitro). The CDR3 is CASSSRQTPNSPLHF. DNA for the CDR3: TGTGCCAGCAGCTCCCGACAGACCCCTAATTCACCCCTCCACTTT.